This TCR beta chain stems from a study of beta chain features in type 1 diabetes. Regarding the study as a whole: More deletions and fewer insertions at VDJ junctions were seen in type 1 diabetes patients. The naive, central memory and Treg TCRB repertoires showed an apparent similarity that was greater among patients than among healthy donors.

CDR3 size: 14 residues. Per the germline V gene, CDR1 is SNHLY and CDR2 is FYNNEI. V gave up 5 bases and J gave up 5 bases; unmatched junction bases: 5. Using CD45RO/CCR7/CD25/CD127/CD95/CD27, CD4+ naive, central memory, regulatory and stem cell-like memory cells were sorted. Expressed TCRB transcripts were sequenced because the entire RNA isolate underwent reverse transcription. The table came from immunoSEQ multiplex PCR; TCRdb's copy has only in-frame clones and leaves some out. Of hundreds of thousands of clones in the sample, roughly 9.6% were seen once. A word on this clone: Its antigen remains unknown.

Sequenced: naive CD4+ T cells from blood. The chain recombines TRBV2 with TRBJ1-4; 7 positions agree with TRBD1. This TCR was recovered from a woman in her twenties or thirties in good health. This CDR3 is CASSRDSPNEKLFF. In DNA form, the CDR3 reads TGTGCCAGCAGTAGGGACAGTCCCAATGAAAAACTGTTTTTT.